This T cell receptor (beta chain) was identified in a study of immune cell composition in non-small cell lung cancer. General study findings and limits: TIL tumour reactivity correlated with maximal tumour-associated clone frequency in adenocarcinoma. Squamous carcinomas (about 75%) more often had tumour-associated clones >0.5% than adenocarcinomas (around 33%). Smoking pack-years did not significantly correlate with tumour TCR-beta clonality. Lung squamous cell carcinoma tumours had significantly higher top 10 clone scores and productive clonality than lung adenocarcinoma.

Sequencing was performed with immunoSEQ multiplex PCR; in TCRdb, only in-frame clones are kept and a portion is missing. Among about 2,500 clones listed, approximately 81% were seen once. To note about this clone: Its specificity is unknown.

This CDR3 contains 14 residues. The germline V gene encodes CDR1 SGHRS and CDR2 YFSETQ. V lost 4 bases and J lost 2, with 10 bases in between. The chain has TRBV5-1 and TRBJ1-5; D ambiguous. This sequence was found in a human donor with non-small cell lung cancer. Source material: lung tumor tissue. Here the CDR3 reads CASSREYGNQPQHF. DNA for the CDR3: TGCGCCAGCAGCCGAGAATACGGCAATCAGCCCCAGCATTTT.